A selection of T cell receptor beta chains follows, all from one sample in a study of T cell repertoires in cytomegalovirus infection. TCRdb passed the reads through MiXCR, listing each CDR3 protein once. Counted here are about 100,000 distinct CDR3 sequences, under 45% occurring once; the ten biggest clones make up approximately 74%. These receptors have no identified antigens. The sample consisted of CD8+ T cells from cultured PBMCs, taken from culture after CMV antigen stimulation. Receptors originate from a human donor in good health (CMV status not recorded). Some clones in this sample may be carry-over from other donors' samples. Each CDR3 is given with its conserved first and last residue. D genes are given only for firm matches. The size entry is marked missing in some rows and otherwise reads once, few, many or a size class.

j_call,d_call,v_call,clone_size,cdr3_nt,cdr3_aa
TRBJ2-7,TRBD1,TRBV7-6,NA,TGTGCCAGCAGCTTCCTAACAGGGGGCGGCGAGCAGTACTTC,CASSFLTGGGEQYF
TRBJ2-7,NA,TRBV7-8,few,TGTGCCAGCAGCTGGGGGGGGCAGACCCTTTACGAGCAGTACTTC,CASSWGGQTLYEQYF
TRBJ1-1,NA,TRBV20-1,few,TGCAGTGCACGCCGGACGGCGAAGAACACTGAAGCTTTCTTT,CSARRTAKNTEAFF
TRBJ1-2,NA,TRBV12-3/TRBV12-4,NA,TGTGCCAGCAGTTCAGGGGTTCGATCCCGTAACTATGGCTACACCTTC,CASSSGVRSRNYGYTF
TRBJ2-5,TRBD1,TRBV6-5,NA,TGTGCCAGCAGTGAACCCCTGACAGGGGCCCCAGAGACCCAGTACTTC,CASSEPLTGAPETQYF
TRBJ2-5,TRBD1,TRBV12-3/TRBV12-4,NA,TGTGCCAGCAGCACGGGACAGGAGCGTGGAGAGACCCAGTACTTC,CASSTGQERGETQYF
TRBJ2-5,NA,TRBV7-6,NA,TGTGCCAGCAGCAACCTCGGACAGCTACAAGAGACCCAGTACTTC,CASSNLGQLQETQYF
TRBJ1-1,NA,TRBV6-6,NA,TGTGCCAGCAGTTACTCTACCGATAGGGTAGGCACTGAAGCTTTCTTT,CASSYSTDRVGTEAFF
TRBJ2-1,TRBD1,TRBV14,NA,TGTGCCAGCAGCCCGCATATAGGCGAGGGGGCTTATTTATCCTACAATGAGCAGTTCTTC,CASSPHIGEGAYLSYNEQFF
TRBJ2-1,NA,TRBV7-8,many,TGTGCCAGCAGCCCCCGCTTAGAGTCCTTCAATGAGCAGTTCTTC,CASSPRLESFNEQFF
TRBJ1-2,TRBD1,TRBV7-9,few,TGTGCCAGCATGGGACAGGGAGACTATGGCTACACCTTC,CASMGQGDYGYTF
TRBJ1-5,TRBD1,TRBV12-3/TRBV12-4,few,TGTGCCAGCAGTGATGGACAGGGCCCAAGTTTTCAGCATTTT,CASSDGQGPSFQHF
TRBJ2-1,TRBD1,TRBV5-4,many,TGTGCCAGCAGCGCCGGGACAGCTGGGGTCTATGAGCAGTTCTTC,CASSAGTAGVYEQFF
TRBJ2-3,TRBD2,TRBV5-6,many,TGTGCCAGCACCCCAACGGGGCGGGAGACAGATACGCAGTATTTT,CASTPTGRETDTQYF
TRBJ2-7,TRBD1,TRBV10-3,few,TGTGCCATCAGTCAACTGGGACAGATATACACCTACGAGCAGTACTTC,CAISQLGQIYTYEQYF